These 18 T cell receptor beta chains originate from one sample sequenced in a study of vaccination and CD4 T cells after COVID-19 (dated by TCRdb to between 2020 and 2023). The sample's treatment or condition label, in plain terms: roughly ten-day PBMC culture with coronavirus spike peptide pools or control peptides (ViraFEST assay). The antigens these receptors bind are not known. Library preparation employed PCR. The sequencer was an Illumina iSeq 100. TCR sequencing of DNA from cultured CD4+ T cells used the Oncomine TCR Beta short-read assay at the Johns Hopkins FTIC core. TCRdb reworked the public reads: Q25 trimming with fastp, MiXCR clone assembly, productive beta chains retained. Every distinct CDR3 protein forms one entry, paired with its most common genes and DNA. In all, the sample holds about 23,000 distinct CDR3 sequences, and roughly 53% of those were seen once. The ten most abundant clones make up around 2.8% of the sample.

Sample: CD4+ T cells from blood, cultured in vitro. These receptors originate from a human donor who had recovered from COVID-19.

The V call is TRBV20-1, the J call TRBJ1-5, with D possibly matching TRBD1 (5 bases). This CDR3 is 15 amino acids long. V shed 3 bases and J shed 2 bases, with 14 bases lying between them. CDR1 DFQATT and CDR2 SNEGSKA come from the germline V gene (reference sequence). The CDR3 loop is CSARRRGSGNQPQHF. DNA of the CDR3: TGCAGTGCTAGGAGGAGGGGTTCAGGCAATCAGCCCCAGCATTTT.

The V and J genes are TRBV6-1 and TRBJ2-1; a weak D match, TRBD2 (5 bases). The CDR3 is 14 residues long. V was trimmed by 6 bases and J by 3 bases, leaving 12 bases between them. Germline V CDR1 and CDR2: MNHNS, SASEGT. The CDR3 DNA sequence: TGTGCCAGCAGACGAGGGCCCAGCTACAATGAGCAGTTCTTC. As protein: CASRRGPSYNEQFF.

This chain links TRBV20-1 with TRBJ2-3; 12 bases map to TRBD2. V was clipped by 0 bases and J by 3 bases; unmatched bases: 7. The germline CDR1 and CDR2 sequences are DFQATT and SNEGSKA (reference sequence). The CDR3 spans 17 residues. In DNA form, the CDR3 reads TGCAGTGCTAGAGATTCCCAGCTAGCGGGGGGGACAGATACGCAGTATTTT. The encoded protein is CSARDSQLAGGTDTQYF.

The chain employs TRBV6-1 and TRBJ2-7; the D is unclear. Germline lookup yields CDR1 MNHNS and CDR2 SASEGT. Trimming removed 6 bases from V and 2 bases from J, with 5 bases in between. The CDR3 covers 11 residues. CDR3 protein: CASRSAYEQYF. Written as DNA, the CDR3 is TGTGCCAGCAGATCTGCCTACGAGCAGTACTTC.

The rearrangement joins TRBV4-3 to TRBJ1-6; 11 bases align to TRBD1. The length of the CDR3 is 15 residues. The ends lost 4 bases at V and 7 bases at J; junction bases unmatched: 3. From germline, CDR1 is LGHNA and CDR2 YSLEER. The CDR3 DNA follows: TGCGCCAGCAGCCGAGGACAGGGGGCGAATTCACCCCTCCACTTT. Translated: CASSRGQGANSPLHF.

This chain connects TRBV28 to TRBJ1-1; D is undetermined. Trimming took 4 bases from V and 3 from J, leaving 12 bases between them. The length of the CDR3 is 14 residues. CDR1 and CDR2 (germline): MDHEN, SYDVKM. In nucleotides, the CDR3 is TGTGCCAGCAGTTACGAGGGCAGGCACACTGAAGCTTTCTTT. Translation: CASSYEGRHTEAFF.

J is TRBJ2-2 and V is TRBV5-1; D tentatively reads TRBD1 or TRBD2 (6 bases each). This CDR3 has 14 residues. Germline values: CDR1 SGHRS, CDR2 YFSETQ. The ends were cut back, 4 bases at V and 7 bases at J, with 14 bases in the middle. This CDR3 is CASSPEGGIGELFF. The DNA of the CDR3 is TGCGCCAGCAGCCCCGAGGGGGGAATCGGGGAGCTGTTTTTT. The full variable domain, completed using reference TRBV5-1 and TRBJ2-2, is KAGVTQTPRYLIKTRGQQVTLSCSPISGHRSVSWYQQTPGQGLQFLFEYFSETQRNKGNFPGRFSGRQFSNSRSEMNVSTLELGDSALYLCASSPEGGIGELFFGEGSRLTVL.

The DNA for the CDR3 is TGTGCCAGCAGCGCAGATTACACTGAAGCTTTCTTT. It specifies CASSADYTEAFF. J is TRBJ1-1 and V is TRBV7-2, with D uncertain. V was shortened by 5 bases and J by 3 bases, with 7 bases between the two germline ends. Germline assignment: CDR1 SGHTA and CDR2 FQGNSA. This CDR3 is 12 amino acids long.

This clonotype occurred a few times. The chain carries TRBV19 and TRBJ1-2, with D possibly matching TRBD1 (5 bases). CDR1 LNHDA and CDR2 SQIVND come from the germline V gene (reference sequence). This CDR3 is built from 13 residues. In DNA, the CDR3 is TGTGCGCTACATGGGGGTCGGGACTATGGCTACACCTTC. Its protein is CALHGGRDYGYTF.

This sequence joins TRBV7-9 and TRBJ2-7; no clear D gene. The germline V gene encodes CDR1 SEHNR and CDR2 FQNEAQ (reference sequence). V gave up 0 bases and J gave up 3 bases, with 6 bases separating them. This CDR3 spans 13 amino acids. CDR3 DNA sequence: TGTGCCAGCAGCTTAGCAGGAAACTACGAGCAGTACTTC. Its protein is CASSLAGNYEQYF. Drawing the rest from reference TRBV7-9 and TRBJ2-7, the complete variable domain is DTGVSQNPRHKITKRGQNVTFRCDPISEHNRLYWYRQTLGQGPEFLTYFQNEAQLEKSRLLSDRFSAERPKGSFSTLEIQRTEQGDSAMYLCASSLAGNYEQYFGPGTRLTVT.

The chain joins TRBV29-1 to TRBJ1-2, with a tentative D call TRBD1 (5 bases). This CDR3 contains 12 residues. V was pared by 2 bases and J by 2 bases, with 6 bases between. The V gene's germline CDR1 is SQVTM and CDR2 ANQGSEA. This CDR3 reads CSVERGNYGYTF. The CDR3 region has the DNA TGCAGCGTTGAACGGGGGAACTATGGCTACACCTTC. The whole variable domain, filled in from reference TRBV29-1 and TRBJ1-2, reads SAVISQKPSRDICQRGTSLTIQCQVDSQVTMMFWYRQQPGQSLTLIATANQGSEATYESGFVIDKFPISRPNLTFSTLTVSNMSPEDSSIYLCSVERGNYGYTFGSGTRLTVV.

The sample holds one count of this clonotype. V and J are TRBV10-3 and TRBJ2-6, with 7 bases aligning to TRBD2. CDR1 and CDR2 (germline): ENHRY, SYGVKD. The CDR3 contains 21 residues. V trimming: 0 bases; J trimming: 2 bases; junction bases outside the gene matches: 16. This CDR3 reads CAISESGPGGVAGAGANVLTF. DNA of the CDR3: TGTGCCATCAGTGAGTCAGGACCCGGTGGGGTAGCGGGCGCTGGGGCCAACGTCCTGACTTTC.

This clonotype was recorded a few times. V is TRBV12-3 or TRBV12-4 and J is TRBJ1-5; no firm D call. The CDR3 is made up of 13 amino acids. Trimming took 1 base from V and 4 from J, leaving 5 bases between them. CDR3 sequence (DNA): TGTGCCAGCAGTTTAGGACAAAATCAGCCCCAGCATTTT. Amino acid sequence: CASSLGQNQPQHF.

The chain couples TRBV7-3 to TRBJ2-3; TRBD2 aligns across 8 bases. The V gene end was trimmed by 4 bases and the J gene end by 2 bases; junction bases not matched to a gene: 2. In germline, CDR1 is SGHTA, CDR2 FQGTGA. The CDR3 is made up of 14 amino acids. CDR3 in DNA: TGTGCCAGCAGCTCGCGGGGGGACACAGATACGCAGTATTTT. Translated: CASSSRGDTDTQYF.

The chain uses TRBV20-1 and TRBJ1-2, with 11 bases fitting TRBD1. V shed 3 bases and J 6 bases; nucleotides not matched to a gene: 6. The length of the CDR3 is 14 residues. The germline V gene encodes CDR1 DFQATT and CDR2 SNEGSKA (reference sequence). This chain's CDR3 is CSARMGTGGNGYTF. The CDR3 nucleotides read TGCAGTGCTAGGATGGGGACAGGGGGGAATGGCTACACCTTC.

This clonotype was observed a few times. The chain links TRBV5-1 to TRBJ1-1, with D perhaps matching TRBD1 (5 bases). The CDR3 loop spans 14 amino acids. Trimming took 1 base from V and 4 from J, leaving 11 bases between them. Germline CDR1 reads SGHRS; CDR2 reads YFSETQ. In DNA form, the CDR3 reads TGCGCCAGCAGCTTGACGGGGGGGAGCACTGAAGCTTTCTTT. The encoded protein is CASSLTGGSTEAFF.

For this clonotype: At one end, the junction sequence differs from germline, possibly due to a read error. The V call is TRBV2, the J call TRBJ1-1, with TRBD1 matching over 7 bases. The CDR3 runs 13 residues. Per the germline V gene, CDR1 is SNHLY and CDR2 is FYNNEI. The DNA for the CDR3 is TGTGCCAGCAGTCCGACAGGGAACACTGAAGCCTTCTTT. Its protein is CASSPTGNTEAFF.

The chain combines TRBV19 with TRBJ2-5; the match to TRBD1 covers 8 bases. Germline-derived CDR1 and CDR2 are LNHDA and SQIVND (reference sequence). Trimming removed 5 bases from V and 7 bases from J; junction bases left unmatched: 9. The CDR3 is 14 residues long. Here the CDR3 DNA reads TGTGCCAGTAGTCCCGCCGGACAGGGCGGGACCCAGTACTTC. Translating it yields CASSPAGQGGTQYF.